The entry below describes one T cell receptor beta chain. The specificity of this receptor is unknown. Per-base quality was not reported, and no clone a single base away is much larger than it. The ViraFEST assay stimulated PBMC with viral peptide pools and then used TCR sequencing to identify antigen-specific CD4+ T cell clonotypes by expansion. After around eleven days of culture, CD4+ T cells were isolated with the EasySep CD4+ T cell isolation kit. Convalescent patients had PCR-confirmed SARS-CoV-2 infection between March and December 2020, before Alpha, Beta and Delta variants emerged in the United States. Some 2.2 million PBMC per well were cultured in IMDM with roughly 5% human AB serum, 9 to 10 IU/ml IL-2 and gentamicin, plus 10 ug/ml peptides. Half of the culture medium was replaced with fresh IL-2-containing medium on days 3 and 7. Unless noted otherwise, every peptide stimulation condition was cultured in triplicate wells. Using Ficoll-Paque Plus gradient centrifugation, PBMC were separated from whole blood and then either used fresh or cryopreserved at -140C. The spike proteins of SARS-CoV-2 and of the common cold coronaviruses HCoV-NL63, HCoV-OC43 and HCoV-229E were spanned by overlapping peptide pools. Genomic DNA was extracted from cultured CD4+ T cells with the QIAamp micro DNA kit.

This entry comes from a study of vaccination effects on CD4 cells after COVID-19 (dated 2022 in TCRdb). In the study overall: Each participant got two doses of an mRNA SARS-CoV-2 vaccine, either BNT162b2 or mRNA-1273. Cultures from other donors in the study were sequenced with the Oncomine TCR Beta short-read assay on an Illumina iSeq 100. In both COVID-19 convalescent patients and infection-naive vaccine recipients, the study compared SARS-CoV-2 spike-specific CD4+ TCR repertoires from before mRNA vaccination with those from after it. In a couple of convalescent patients, pre-vaccine samples were collected 16 days and one week ahead of the first dose, 142 and 148 days after COVID-19 diagnosis. A total of 10 COVID-19 convalescent patients and several SARS-CoV-2-naive healthy vaccine recipients were included in the full study.

The library relied on the immunoSEQ multiplex PCR assay. TCR beta CDR3 sequencing was performed on DNA from the cultured, isolated CD4+ T cells. The original methods were these. Non-productive TCR sequences were removed and reads were trimmed to the CDR3 region, keeping CDR3s of at least 7 amino acids. Antigen-specific clonotypes were identified using the MANAFEST web app by comparison of expansion in peptide wells against reference cultures. To count as positive, a clone had to show expansion at FDR<0.05 compared with the reference and with all other wells, an odds ratio above 5, and a frequency above 0.1% in two replicate wells. Clonotypes significantly expanded in SARS-CoV-2 spike wells and in at least one common cold coronavirus spike condition were defined as cross-reactive. Levenshtein distance calculated with the stringdist R package was used to assess CDR3 similarity, and unrooted trees were constructed with ape in R 3.6.1. TCRdb's version of the immuneACCESS table is confined to in-frame rearrangements and falls short of the full clone set. An unresolved V gene accounts for under half of the shortfall where checked; the remainder is of unknown origin. V, J and clone size were drawn from that table, and D and trimming were deduced from the DNA. This sample comprises 20,000 to 30,000 clones, around 79% of them detected only once. Clones ranked in the top ten supply over 15% of the sample.

Overall study outcomes, separate from this receptor: Limitations of the study were the small number of convalescent patients and the absence of early post-infection timepoints. At late post-vaccination timepoints, both infection-induced and vaccine-induced clones showed marked clonal contraction, consistent with waning T cell responses. For convalescent patients, new clones induced by the vaccine made up most of the post-vaccine spike-reactive repertoire, and these new clones were largely distinct from the clones induced by infection.

The material sequenced was CD4+ T cells from PBMCs cultured with HCoV-NL63 spike peptides, taken before COVID-19 vaccination. The cell subset or site label, as the study defines it: HCoV-NL63 spike overlapping peptide pool stimulation. The TCR sequence derives from a human donor who had a prior SARS-CoV-2 infection.

The DNA reads TGTGCCAGCAGCCTATTGGGATACGATAATGAAAAACTGTTTTTT. Its translation is CASSLLGYDNEKLFF. Recombination joined TRBV3-1 (or the pseudogene TRBV3-2) with TRBJ1-4; the D gene assignment is ambiguous. The germline V gene encodes CDR1 LGHDT and CDR2 YNNKEL (reference sequence). Taken from cysteine to phenylalanine, the CDR3 has 15 residues. The only DNA kept is the CDR3, 45 bases in frame from the first base. Trimming at the junction amounts to 4 bases on V and 4 bases on J, and the germline ends lie 13 bases apart.